These 18 T cell receptor beta chains originate from one sample sequenced in a study of shared clonotypes between healthy human individuals. This table comes from immunoSEQ multiplex PCR, and its TCRdb copy is limited to in-frame clones, with some not included. The profile shows roughly 700,000 clones, approximately 74% of them singletons. The sequenced material came from memory CD4+ T cells sorted from blood. Indicated subset: CD45RA-negative fraction. These receptors all come from a woman younger than 45 in good health.

This clone has a handful of counts. This rearrangement joins TRBV28 to TRBJ1-5; D may be TRBD1 (5 bases). V was pared by 8 bases and J by 1 base, with 6 bases between. Germline loops: CDR1 MDHEN, CDR2 SYDVKM. This CDR3 spans 12 amino acids. CDR3 region: CASEGSNQPQHF. CDR3 in DNA: TGTGCCAGCGAGGGGAGCAATCAGCCCCAGCATTTT.

The CDR3 sequence: CASSQWEDSNQPQHF. As DNA, the CDR3 is TGCGCCAGCAGCCAATGGGAAGATAGCAATCAGCCCCAGCATTTT. The chain links TRBV4-1 to TRBJ1-5; no reliable D call. The CDR3 sequence is 15 residues long. Germline CDR1 MGHRA, CDR2 YSYEKL. V was trimmed by 2 bases and J by 0 bases, leaving 8 bases between them.

In DNA, the CDR3 is TGTGCCAGCAGTCCAGGGGTTACCGGGGAGCTGTTTTTT. The encoded protein is CASSPGVTGELFF. The chain uses TRBV6-5 and TRBJ2-2; TRBD1 might be the D (6 bases). CDR1 and CDR2 from the germline V gene are MNHEY and SVGAGI. Trimming shortened V by 5 bases and J by 5 bases, and 9 bases separated the two germline ends. This CDR3 is 13 amino acids long.

This sequence joins TRBV29-1 and TRBJ1-1; D may be TRBD1 (6 bases). Trimming took 7 bases from V and 6 from J, leaving 15 bases between them. This CDR3 contains 12 residues. The germline V gene encodes CDR1 SQVTM and CDR2 ANQGSEA. CDR3 DNA sequence: TGCAGCGCCAAAAAGGGGGGGCCTGAAGCTTTCTTT. Translating gives CSAKKGGPEAFF.

This clone was observed a single time. In DNA, the CDR3 is TGTGCCAGCAGTCCGCTAGCGGGATCTGACGAGCAGTACTTC. This encodes CASSPLAGSDEQYF. The chain is built from TRBV27 and TRBJ2-7, with 9 bases identical to TRBD2. J lost 5 bases, V lost 5 bases, and 7 bases had no gene match. This CDR3 comprises 14 residues. CDR1 is MNHEY, CDR2 SMNVEV, per germline (reference sequence).

This clone qualifies as medium-sized. This chain connects TRBV2 to TRBJ1-2; 7 nucleotides align to TRBD1. After removal of 3 bases from V and 0 bases from J, the junction contained 16 bases not matched to a gene. The germline gives CDR1 SNHLY, CDR2 FYNNEI. The CDR3 consists of 19 residues. CDR3 DNA sequence: TGTGCCAGCAGTGAGATGTATGGACAGGCTAACCCAACTAACTATGGCTACACCTTC. Translated, it gives CASSEMYGQANPTNYGYTF.

This clone was seen a few times. The V and J genes are TRBV11-2 and TRBJ1-4, with a tentative D call TRBD1 (6 bases). The CDR3 is 16 residues long. The germline gives CDR1 SGHAT, CDR2 FQNNGV. Trimming pared 0 bases from V and 2 bases from J, leaving 10 bases between. Here the CDR3 DNA reads TGTGCCAGCAGCTTAGAACAGGGTGGGACTAATGAAAAACTGTTTTTT. Translated, it gives CASSLEQGGTNEKLFF.

V usage is TRBV11-2 and J usage is TRBJ2-7, with TRBD1 matching over 7 bases. Germline CDR1 reads SGHAT; CDR2 reads FQNNGV. This CDR3 contains 15 residues. Trimming at V came to 5 bases and at J to 3 bases, leaving 10 bases not matched to a gene. CDR3 bases: TGTGCCAGCAGCCCCTCCGGGACAGTATACTACGAGCAGTACTTC. This sequence encodes CASSPSGTVYYEQYF.

This clone was counted a few times. V is TRBV7-2 and J is TRBJ2-7; TRBD2 matches 13 bases. CDR3 length: 15 amino acids. V lost 5 bases to trimming and J lost 7 bases; unmatched junction nucleotides: 8. Germline loops: CDR1 SGHTA, CDR2 FQGNSA. The CDR3 nucleotides are TGTGCCAGCAGCAGAACAGTACTAGCGGGAGGGGAGCAGTACTTC. Residues: CASSRTVLAGGEQYF.

This chain joins TRBV27 and TRBJ1-1; the D is unclear. CDR3 length equals 14 residues. V lost 1 base and J lost 2, with 8 bases in between. Germline CDR1 is MNHEY and CDR2 is SMNVEV (reference sequence). CDR3 DNA: TGTGCCAGCAGTTTATTAGCAGTCAACACTGAAGCTTTCTTT. This sequence encodes CASSLLAVNTEAFF.

This clone has a single count. The V gene is TRBV7-9, the J gene TRBJ1-3, with 7 bases that match TRBD1. V lost 6 bases to trimming and J lost 0 bases; unmatched junction nucleotides: 11. Germline CDR1 is SEHNR and CDR2 is FQNEAQ (reference sequence). The CDR3 contains 17 residues. The CDR3 protein is CASSPRGQAFSGNTIYF. CDR3 coding DNA: TGTGCCAGCAGTCCGCGAGGACAGGCCTTCTCTGGAAACACCATATATTTT.

This clone occurred once. The rearrangement joins TRBV6-1 to TRBJ1-4; maybe TRBD1 (6 bases). From germline, CDR1 is MNHNS and CDR2 SASEGT. V was pared by 11 bases and J by 1 base, with 17 bases between. This CDR3 comprises 15 residues. The CDR3 nucleotides are TGTGCCTCCGGGGCAGGGGCCGGAACTAATGAAAAACTGTTTTTT. Its translation: CASGAGAGTNEKLFF.

The genes are TRBV27 and TRBJ2-5; TRBD2 matches at 8 bases. The DNA end is more similar to TRBJ2-7, so the J call may be wrong. This CDR3 region has 15 residues. CDR1 is MNHEY and CDR2 is SMNVEV in the germline V gene (reference sequence). The CDR3 DNA sequence: TGTGCCAGCAGACCGCGGGGGACTAGAGACTACGAGCAGTACTTC. This gives the protein CASRPRGTRDYEQYF.

The chain uses TRBV2 and TRBJ1-1; D is unclear. The V gene lost 1 base and the J gene lost 5 bases, with 5 bases spanning the gap. The CDR3 spans 12 residues. From germline, CDR1 is SNHLY and CDR2 FYNNEI. This chain's CDR3 is CASSEGKTEAFF. The CDR3 DNA is TGTGCCAGCAGTGAAGGGAAAACTGAAGCTTTCTTT.

This chain joins TRBV30 and TRBJ2-7; 11 bases are a match to TRBD2. CDR3 length: 13 amino acids. CDR1 is GTSNPN and CDR2 is SVGIG in the germline V gene (reference sequence). The CDR3 spells CALTSGRFYEQYF. In nucleotides, the CDR3 is TGTGCTCTTACTAGCGGGAGATTTTACGAGCAGTACTTC. Drawing the rest from reference TRBV30 and TRBJ2-7, the complete variable domain is SQTIHQWPATLVQPVGSPLSLECTVEGTSNPNLYWYRQAAGRGLQLLFYSVGIGQISSEVPQNLSASRPQDRQFILSSKKLLLSDSGFYLCALTSGRFYEQYFGPGTRLTVT.

V usage is TRBV11-2 and J usage is TRBJ1-5; D possibly corresponds to TRBD1 (6 bases). Per germline, CDR1 SGHAT and CDR2 FQNNGV. This CDR3 contains 13 residues. With 6 bases removed from V and 5 bases from J, the gap between germline ends came to 11 bases. CDR3 nucleotide sequence: TGTGCCAGCAGTTATAAGGGGGATCAGCCCCAGCATTTT. Residues: CASSYKGDQPQHF. The full variable domain, rest sourced from reference TRBV11-2 and TRBJ1-5, is EAGVAQSPRYKIIEKRQSVAFWCNPISGHATLYWYQQILGQGPKLLIQFQNNGVVDDSQLPKDRFSAERLKGVDSTLKIQPAKLEDSAVYLCASSYKGDQPQHFGDGTRLSIL.

The chain carries TRBV11-3 and TRBJ2-3; TRBD1 might be the D (5 bases). Germline assignment: CDR1 SGHNT and CDR2 YENEEA. The CDR3 totals 14 residues. Trimming removed 5 bases at V and 0 bases at J, with 9 bases between. The CDR3 protein is CASSLTDSTDTQYF. CDR3 in DNA: TGTGCCAGCAGCCTGACAGACAGCACAGATACGCAGTATTTT.

This clone was counted many times. The chain combines TRBV28 with TRBJ2-7, with D perhaps assigned TRBD1 or TRBD2 (6 bases each). Between the trimmed V and J ends, which lost 5 bases and 3 bases, there was a span of 29 bases. Germline lookup yields CDR1 MDHEN and CDR2 SYDVKM. This CDR3 spans 19 amino acids. CDR3 nucleotides: TGTGCCAGCAGTACTACCCGAGGAGGGGGGAAACCTGGGATCTACGAGCAGTACTTC. Encoded protein: CASSTTRGGGKPGIYEQYF. The variable domain in full, with the rest retrieved from reference TRBV28 and TRBJ2-7, is DVKVTQSSRYLVKRTGEKVFLECVQDMDHENMFWYRQDPGLGLRLIYFSYDVKMKEKGDIPEGYSVSREKKERFSLILESASTNQTSMYLCASSTTRGGGKPGIYEQYFGPGTRLTVT.